The clone carrying this T cell receptor (beta chain) was detected a few times. Investigators reverse transcribed all isolated RNA, so they sequenced expressed TCRB transcripts. Assay: immunoSEQ multiplex PCR; the TCRdb copy retains only in-frame clones and omits some. The table has around 200,000 clones, 10% to 15% seen once. A heparinised blood draw that averaged about 120 mL was obtained once from each donor. The data were taken from a study of beta chain features in type 1 diabetes. J was trimmed by 7 bases and V by 4 bases; bases with no gene match: 10. The CDR3 is 14 residues long. Germline loops: CDR1 KGHSH, CDR2 LQKENI.

Sequenced sample: central memory CD4+ T cells from blood. The origin of this receptor is a woman under 30 in good health. The genes are TRBV18 and TRBJ2-7; 7 positions agree with TRBD1. Here the CDR3 DNA reads TGTGCCAGCTCACGTACAGGTACAGGGGATGAGCAGTACTTC. Amino acid sequence: CASSRTGTGDEQYF.